The 17 T cell receptor beta chains reported below all come from one sample, sequenced in a study of T cells in Graves' hyperthyroidism and ophthalmopathy. Amplified TCR beta CDR3 regions came from RNA transcripts. First-round RT-PCR of the TCR CDR3 relied on the HTBI primer set. TCRdb reprocessed the multiplex PCR reads with MiXCR, giving one entry per CDR3 protein. The sample consists of about 500,000 distinct CDR3 sequences, around 17% of them appearing once. The sequencing input was blood. These receptors all stem from a young woman with Graves' hyperthyroidism.

This clonotype was seen ten or more times. The rearrangement joins TRBV3-1 to TRBJ2-7; 8 bases fit TRBD2. CDR3 length: 14 residues. Germline CDR1 LGHDT, CDR2 YNNKEL (reference sequence). The V and J ends lost 4 bases and 4 bases, in that order; junction bases with no gene match: 6. The chain's CDR3 is CASSLGLAEYEQYF. The CDR3 region has the DNA TGTGCCAGCAGCCTCGGACTAGCAGAATACGAGCAGTACTTC.

This clonotype has a count of ten or more. This sequence joins TRBV12-3 or TRBV12-4 and TRBJ1-1; D is possibly TRBD1 (6 bases). V lost 5 bases and J lost 2, with 24 bases in between. This CDR3 comprises 18 residues. The CDR3 loop reads CASSTVTGKRNLNTEAFF. The CDR3 nucleotides are TGTGCCAGCAGTACGGTGACAGGCAAGAGGAACCTTAACACTGAAGCTTTCTTT.

This clonotype occurred many times. The V call is TRBV6-5, the J call TRBJ1-1; the D gene is possibly TRBD1 (6 bases). V shed 6 bases and J shed 3 bases, with 8 bases lying between them. Germline assignment: CDR1 MNHEY and CDR2 SVGAGI. The CDR3 runs to 12 residues. CDR3: CASSYRDTEAFF. DNA of the CDR3: TGTGCCAGCAGCTACAGGGACACTGAAGCTTTCTTT.

This clonotype was counted at least ten times. V is TRBV7-2 and J is TRBJ2-3; 7 bases agree with TRBD2. In germline, CDR1 is SGHTA, CDR2 FQGNSA. V was pared by 9 bases and J by 3 bases, with 9 bases of the junction left unmatched. This CDR3 has 14 residues. CDR3 DNA: TGTGCCAGTAGCGCTCTTAGCGGGACAGATACGCAGTATTTT. As protein: CASSALSGTDTQYF. Looking up the rest from reference TRBV7-2 and TRBJ2-3 gives the full variable domain: GAGVSQSPSNKVTEKGKDVELRCDPISGHTALYWYRQSLGQGLEFLIYFQGNSAPDKSGLPSDRFSAERTGGSVSTLTIQRTQQEDSAVYLCASSALSGTDTQYFGPGTRLTVL.

This chain joins TRBV24-1 and TRBJ1-2; D gene unclear. Deletions cut 4 bases from V and 2 bases from J, with 7 bases between. The CDR3 sequence is 13 residues long. Germline CDR1 and CDR2: KGHDR and SFDVKD. CDR3 protein: CATSDVENYGYTF. The CDR3 nucleotides are TGTGCCACCAGTGACGTGGAAAACTATGGCTACACCTTC.

This clonotype came up many times. The CDR3: CASSPPPSSYNEQFF. The DNA of the CDR3 is TGTGCCAGCAGTCCGCCCCCGAGCTCCTACAATGAGCAGTTCTTC. The V gene is TRBV28, the J gene TRBJ2-1; D remains ambiguous. Germline CDR1 reads MDHEN; CDR2 reads SYDVKM. V was shortened by 5 bases and J by 0 bases, with 11 bases between the two germline ends. CDR3 length: 15 residues.

The chain couples TRBV5-1 to TRBJ2-1; 10 nucleotides agree with TRBD2. Germline V lookup: CDR1 SGHRS, CDR2 YFSETQ. J gave up 6 bases and V 5 bases, and 5 bases lay outside the gene matches. This CDR3 is 14 amino acids long. The CDR3 coding sequence is TGCGCCAGCAGGCCCGGGACTAGCGTCAATGAGCAGTTCTTC. It encodes CASRPGTSVNEQFF.

This clonotype was found a few times. The chain carries TRBV4-1 and TRBJ2-7, with 9 bases matching TRBD1. V trimming: 5 bases; J trimming: 5 bases; junction bases outside the gene matches: 7. CDR3 length equals 14 residues. The germline V gene encodes CDR1 MGHRA and CDR2 YSYEKL. The CDR3 reads CASSSGQGVDEQYF. CDR3 nucleotides: TGCGCCAGCAGCTCGGGACAGGGTGTCGACGAGCAGTACTTC.

This clonotype came up once. V and J are TRBV12-3 or TRBV12-4 and TRBJ1-4, with D perhaps matching TRBD1 (6 bases). The CDR3 length is 14 residues. The V and J ends lost 7 bases and 4 bases respectively, with 13 bases between them. As DNA, the CDR3 is TGTGCCAGCAAGGGGGGCCAGATTAATGAAAAACTGTTTTTT. This encodes CASKGGQINEKLFF.

This clonotype has at least ten counts. The rearrangement joins TRBV12-3 or TRBV12-4 to TRBJ1-4, with D unresolved. There are 14 residues in the CDR3. Trimming pared 3 bases from V and 0 bases from J, leaving 5 bases between. CDR3 protein: CASSLFATNEKLFF. Here the CDR3 DNA reads TGTGCCAGCAGTTTGTTCGCAACTAATGAAAAACTGTTTTTT.

This clonotype was counted many times. The genes are TRBV24-1 and TRBJ2-1; D is possibly TRBD1 (6 bases). Germline assignment: CDR1 KGHDR and CDR2 SFDVKD. The CDR3 spans 16 residues. V shed 5 bases and J shed 4 bases, with 17 bases lying between them. As DNA, the CDR3 is TGTGCCACCAGTGCTACTGGAACAGGGTCTTACAATGAGCAGTTCTTC. Its translation: CATSATGTGSYNEQFF.

This clonotype was picked up many times. This sequence joins TRBV6-1 and TRBJ1-5; D is undetermined. V dropped 4 bases and J dropped 7 bases, with 14 bases sitting between them. This CDR3 has 14 amino acids. CDR1 and CDR2 from the germline V gene are MNHNS and SASEGT. The CDR3 bases are TGTGCCAGCAGTGCGACGACTGGGAACCAGCCCCAGCATTTT. As protein: CASSATTGNQPQHF.

This clonotype has only a few counts. The chain couples TRBV9 to TRBJ1-1, with a tentative D call TRBD1 (6 bases). Germline V gene data show CDR1 as SGDLS and CDR2 as YYNGEE. Trimming pared 2 bases from V and 3 bases from J, leaving 26 bases between. The CDR3 length is 19 residues. This chain's CDR3 is CASSVSRDTPVESDTEAFF. DNA of the CDR3: TGTGCCAGCAGCGTCTCGCGGGACACCCCGGTTGAATCGGACACTGAAGCTTTCTTT.

V is TRBV7-9 and J is TRBJ2-3, with 10 nucleotides matching TRBD2. The CDR3 sequence is 15 residues long. The V segment lost 5 bases and the J segment 3 bases; nucleotides outside the gene matches: 5. Germline-derived CDR1 and CDR2 are SEHNR and FQNEAQ (reference sequence). CDR3: CASSPPGLATDTQYF. CDR3 coding DNA: TGTGCCAGCAGCCCGCCGGGACTAGCGACAGATACGCAGTATTTT.

This clonotype was observed at least ten times. CDR3 protein: CASTLWVREETQYF. The CDR3 coding sequence is TGTGCCAGCACACTTTGGGTTCGCGAAGAGACCCAGTACTTC. The gene calls are TRBV27 and TRBJ2-5; D is unclear. The CDR3 runs 14 residues. Trimming took off 7 bases at V and 3 bases at J, with 15 bases between the two ends. Germline-derived CDR1 and CDR2 are MNHEY and SMNVEV (reference sequence).

In its sample, this clonotype was seen many times. This chain connects TRBV6-2 or TRBV6-3 to TRBJ2-7, with D uncertain. Trimming stripped 2 bases from V and 2 bases from J, with 13 bases between. The CDR3 covers 15 residues. Looked up from germline, CDR1 is MNHEY and CDR2 is SVGEGT. The CDR3 DNA follows: TGTGCCAGCAGTTACGAGTCTTGGGCCACCTACGAGCAGTACTTC. Amino acid sequence: CASSYESWATYEQYF.

This clonotype was seen repeatedly, ten times or more. The CDR3 protein is CASSLSGRGNYGYTF. DNA for the CDR3: TGTGCCAGCAGCTTAAGTGGCAGGGGGAACTATGGCTACACCTTC. The chain has TRBV7-3 and TRBJ1-2; TRBD1 aligns across 7 bases. The V segment lost 1 base and the J segment 2 bases; nucleotides outside the gene matches: 4. Germline V gene data show CDR1 as SGHTA and CDR2 as FQGTGA. The CDR3 is 15 amino acids. Variable domain in full (rest from reference TRBV7-3 and TRBJ1-2): GAGVSQTPSNKVTEKGKYVELRCDPISGHTALYWYRQSLGQGPEFLIYFQGTGAADDSGLPNDRFFAVRPEGSVSTLKIQRTERGDSAVYLCASSLSGRGNYGYTFGSGTRLTVV.